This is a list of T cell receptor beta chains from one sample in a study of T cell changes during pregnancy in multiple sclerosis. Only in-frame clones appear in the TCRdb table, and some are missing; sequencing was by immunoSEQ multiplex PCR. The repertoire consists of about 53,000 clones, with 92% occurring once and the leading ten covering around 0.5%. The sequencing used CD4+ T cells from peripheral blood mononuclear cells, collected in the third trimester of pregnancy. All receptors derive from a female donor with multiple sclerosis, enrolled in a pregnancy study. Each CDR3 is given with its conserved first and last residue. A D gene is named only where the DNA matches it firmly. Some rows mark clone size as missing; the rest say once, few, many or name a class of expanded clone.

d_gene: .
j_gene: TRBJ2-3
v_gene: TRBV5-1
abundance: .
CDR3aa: CASSPSVADTQYF
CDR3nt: TGCGCCAGCAGCCCGAGTGTGGCAGATACGCAGTATTTT

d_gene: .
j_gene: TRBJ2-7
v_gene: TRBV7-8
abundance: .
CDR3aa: CASSSHRGGTYEQYF
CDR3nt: TGTGCCAGCAGCTCGCACAGGGGAGGAACCTACGAGCAGTACTTC

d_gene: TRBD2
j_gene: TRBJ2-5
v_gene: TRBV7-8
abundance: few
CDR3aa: CASRLSGGVLVQETQYF
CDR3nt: TGTGCCAGCAGGCTATCGGGGGGGGTTTTGGTTCAGGAGACCCAGTACTTC

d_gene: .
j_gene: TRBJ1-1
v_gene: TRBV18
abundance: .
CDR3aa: CASSPGQLNTEAFF
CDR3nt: TGTGCCAGCTCACCGGGGCAATTGAACACTGAAGCTTTCTTT

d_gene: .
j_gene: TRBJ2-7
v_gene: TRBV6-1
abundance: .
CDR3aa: CASSEMRYEQYF
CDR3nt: TGTGCCAGCAGTGAAATGCGCTACGAGCAGTACTTC

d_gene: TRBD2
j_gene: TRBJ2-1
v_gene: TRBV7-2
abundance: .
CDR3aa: CASSLAPGGVNEQFF
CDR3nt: TGTGCCAGCAGCTTAGCGCCGGGGGGGGTCAATGAGCAGTTCTTC

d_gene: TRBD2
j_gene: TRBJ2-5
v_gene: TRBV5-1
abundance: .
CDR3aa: CASSLAGRAETQYF
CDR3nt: TGCGCCAGCAGCTTGGCCGGGAGGGCAGAGACCCAGTACTTC

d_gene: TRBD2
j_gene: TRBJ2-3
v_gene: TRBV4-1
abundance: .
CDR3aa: CASSLGLAIDTQYF
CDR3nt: TGCGCCAGCAGCCTAGGACTAGCGATCGATACGCAGTATTTT

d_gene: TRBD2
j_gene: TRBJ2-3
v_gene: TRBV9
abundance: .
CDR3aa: CASSGGTSGGVTDTQYF
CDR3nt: TGTGCCAGCAGCGGAGGGACTAGCGGGGGGGTTACAGATACGCAGTATTTT

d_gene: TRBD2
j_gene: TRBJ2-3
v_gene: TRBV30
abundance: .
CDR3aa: CAWSVFSGGATDTQYF
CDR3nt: TGTGCCTGGAGTGTGTTTAGCGGGGGGGCCACAGATACGCAGTATTTT

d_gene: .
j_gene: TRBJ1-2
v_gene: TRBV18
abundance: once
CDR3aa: CASSLGAGDYGYTF
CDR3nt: TGTGCCAGCTCCCTGGGCGCAGGGGACTATGGCTACACCTTC

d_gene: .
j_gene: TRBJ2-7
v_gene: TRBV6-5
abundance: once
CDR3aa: CATRTGRLGPYEQYF
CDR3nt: TGTGCCACCAGAACCGGGAGACTTGGGCCCTACGAGCAGTACTTC

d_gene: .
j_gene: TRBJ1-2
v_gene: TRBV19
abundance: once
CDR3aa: CASSIIRGYGYTF
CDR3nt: TGTGCCAGTAGTATTATCAGGGGCTATGGCTACACCTTC

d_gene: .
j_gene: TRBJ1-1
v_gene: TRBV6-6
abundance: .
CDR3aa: CASRIPGLRMNTEAFF
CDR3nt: TGTGCCAGCAGGATCCCAGGGCTACGCATGAACACTGAAGCTTTCTTT

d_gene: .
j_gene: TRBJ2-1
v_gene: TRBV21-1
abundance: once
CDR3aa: CASSKMGSGVGYNEQFF
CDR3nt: TGTGCCAGCAGCAAAATGGGAAGCGGGGTTGGTTACAATGAGCAGTTCTTC

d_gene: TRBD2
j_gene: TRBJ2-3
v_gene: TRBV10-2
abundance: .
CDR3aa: CASRHGGESGSQYF
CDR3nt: TGCGCCAGCAGACACGGGGGGGAAAGCGGGTCGCAGTATTTT

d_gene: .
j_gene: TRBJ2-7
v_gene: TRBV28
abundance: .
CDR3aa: CASTGGPLYEQYF
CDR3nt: TGTGCCAGCACCGGGGGGCCCCTCTACGAGCAGTACTTC

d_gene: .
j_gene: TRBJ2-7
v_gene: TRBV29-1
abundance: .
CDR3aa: CSVYRVGGSYEQYF
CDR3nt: TGCAGCGTATACAGGGTAGGGGGCTCCTACGAGCAGTACTTC

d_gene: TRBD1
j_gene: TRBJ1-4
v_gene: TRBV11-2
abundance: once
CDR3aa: CASSPGGGRGEKLFF
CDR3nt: TGTGCCAGCAGCCCAGGAGGGGGCCGGGGTGAAAAACTGTTTTTT

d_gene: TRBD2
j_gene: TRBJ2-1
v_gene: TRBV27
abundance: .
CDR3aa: CASSGASGGLDEQFF
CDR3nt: TGTGCCAGCAGCGGGGCTAGCGGGGGGCTAGATGAGCAGTTCTTC

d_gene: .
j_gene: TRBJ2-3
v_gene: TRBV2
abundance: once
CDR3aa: CASSDSSTLTDTQYF
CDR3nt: TGTGCCAGCAGTGATTCTAGTACCCTCACAGATACGCAGTATTTT

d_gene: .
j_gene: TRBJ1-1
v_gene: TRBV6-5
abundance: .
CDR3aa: CASSQPGRTEAFF
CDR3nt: TGTGCCAGCAGCCAGCCAGGGCGCACTGAAGCTTTCTTT

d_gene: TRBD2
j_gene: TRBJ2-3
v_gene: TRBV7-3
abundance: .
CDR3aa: CASSPRTSGGFTDTQYF
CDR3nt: TGTGCCAGCAGCCCCCGGACTAGCGGGGGATTCACAGATACGCAGTATTTT

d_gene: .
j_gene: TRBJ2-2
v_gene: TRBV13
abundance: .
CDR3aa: CASSSGGGELFF
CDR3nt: TGTGCCAGCAGCTCCGGGGGCGGGGAGCTGTTTTTT

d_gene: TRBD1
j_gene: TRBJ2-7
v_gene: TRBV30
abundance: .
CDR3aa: CAWTKGTGLTYEQYF
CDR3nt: TGTGCCTGGACAAAGGGGACAGGGCTTACCTACGAGCAGTACTTC